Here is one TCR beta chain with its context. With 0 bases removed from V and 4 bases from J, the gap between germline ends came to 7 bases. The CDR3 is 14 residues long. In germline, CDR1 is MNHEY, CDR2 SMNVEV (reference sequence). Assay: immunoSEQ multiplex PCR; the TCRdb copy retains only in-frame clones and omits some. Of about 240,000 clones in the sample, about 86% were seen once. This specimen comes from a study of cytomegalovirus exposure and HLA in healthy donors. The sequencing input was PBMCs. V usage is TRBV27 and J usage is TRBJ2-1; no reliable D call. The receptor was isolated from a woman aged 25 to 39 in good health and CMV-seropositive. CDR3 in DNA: TGTGCCAGCAGTTTATCCAGGATTTACAATGAGCAGTTCTTC. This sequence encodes CASSLSRIYNEQFF.